The entry below gives a single T cell receptor beta chain sequence along with its context. What it recognizes is unknown. Germline CDR1 and CDR2: SEHNR and FQNEAQ (reference sequence). V was clipped by 6 bases and J by 0 bases, with 6 bases between them. The CDR3 covers 14 residues. The data are from a study of cytomegalovirus exposure and HLA in healthy donors. Findings and caveats of the study: The study designated 164 TCR beta chains cytomegalovirus-associated. Analysis was carried out at a later point, and it linked a missense DCLRE1C variant to TCR beta V- and J-gene trimming.

Researchers ran the PCR with 60 Vbeta and 13 Jbeta primers. TCRdb's table, derived via immunoSEQ multiplex PCR, lists solely in-frame clones and lacks some. In the table there are about 200,000 clones, roughly 80% of which are singletons. This chain links TRBV7-9 with TRBJ2-6; D is unclear. The sample taken for sequencing was PBMCs. The TCR was taken from a girl aged 2-15 years in good health and CMV-seronegative. The CDR3 here is CASRRTSGANVLTF. In nucleotides, the CDR3 is TGTGCCAGCAGGCGAACCTCTGGGGCCAACGTCCTGACTTTC.